This T cell receptor (beta chain) was recorded in a study of T cell repertoires in cytomegalovirus infection. Of note for this clonotype: Its antigen is currently unknown.

The CDR3 contains 15 residues. Trimming removed 2 bases from V and 0 bases from J, with 12 bases in between. CDR1 SQVTM and CDR2 ANQGSEA come from the germline V gene. MiXCR was run by TCRdb on the reads, yielding one entry per CDR3 protein. Among about 700,000 distinct CDR3 sequences listed, about 30% were seen once. This chain joins TRBV29-1 and TRBJ2-3; no reliable D call. The source is a human donor in good health (CMV status not recorded). Some clones in this sample may be carry-over from other donors' samples. The sample consisted of cultured PBMCs, taken from culture after CMV antigen stimulation. The CDR3 sequence is CSVEYAHRSTDTQYF. The CDR3 DNA sequence: TGCAGCGTTGAATACGCACACCGAAGCACAGATACGCAGTATTTT.